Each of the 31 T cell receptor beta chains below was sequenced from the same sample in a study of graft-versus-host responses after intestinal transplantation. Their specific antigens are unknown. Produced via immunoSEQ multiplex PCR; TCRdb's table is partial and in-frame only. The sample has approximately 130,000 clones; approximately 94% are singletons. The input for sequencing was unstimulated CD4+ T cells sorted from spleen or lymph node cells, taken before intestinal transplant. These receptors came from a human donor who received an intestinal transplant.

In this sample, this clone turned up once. CDR3 residues: CASKGLGNTEAFF. The CDR3 DNA sequence: TGTGCCAGCAAAGGGTTAGGGAACACTGAAGCTTTCTTT. The chain recombines TRBV2 with TRBJ1-1; D gene ambiguous. V gave up 7 bases and J gave up 1 base, with 10 bases separating them. The CDR3 is 13 residues long. Germline V gene data show CDR1 as SNHLY and CDR2 as FYNNEI.

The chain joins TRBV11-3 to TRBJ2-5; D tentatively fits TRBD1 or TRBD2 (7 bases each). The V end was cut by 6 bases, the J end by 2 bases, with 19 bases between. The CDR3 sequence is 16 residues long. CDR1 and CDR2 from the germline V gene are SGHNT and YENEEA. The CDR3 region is CASRKGGGGFQETQYF. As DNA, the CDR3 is TGTGCCAGCAGGAAAGGGGGCGGGGGCTTTCAAGAGACCCAGTACTTC.

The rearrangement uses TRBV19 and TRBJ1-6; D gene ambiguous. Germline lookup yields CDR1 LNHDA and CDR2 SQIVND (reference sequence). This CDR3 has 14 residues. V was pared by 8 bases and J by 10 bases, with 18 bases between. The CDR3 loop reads CASGFSTGGSPLHF. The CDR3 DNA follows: TGTGCCAGTGGTTTTTCGACGGGAGGGTCACCCCTCCACTTT. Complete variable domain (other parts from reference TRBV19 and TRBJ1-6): DGGITQSPKYLFRKEGQNVTLSCEQNLNHDAMYWYRQDPGQGLRLIYYSQIVNDFQKGDIAEGYSVSREKKESFPLTVTSAQKNPTAFYLCASGFSTGGSPLHFGNGTRLTVT.

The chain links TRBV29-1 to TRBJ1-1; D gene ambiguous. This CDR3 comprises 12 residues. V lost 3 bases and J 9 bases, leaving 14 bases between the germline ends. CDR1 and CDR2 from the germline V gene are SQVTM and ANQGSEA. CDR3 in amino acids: CSVEEGAGKAFF. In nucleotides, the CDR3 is TGCAGCGTTGAGGAAGGAGCGGGCAAAGCTTTCTTT.

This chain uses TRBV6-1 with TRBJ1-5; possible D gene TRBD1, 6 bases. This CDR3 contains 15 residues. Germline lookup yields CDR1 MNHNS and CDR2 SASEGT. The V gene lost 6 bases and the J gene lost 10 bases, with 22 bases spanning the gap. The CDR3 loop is CASRPNRETTRPQHF. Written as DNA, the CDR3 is TGTGCCAGCAGGCCAAACAGGGAGACTACACGTCCCCAGCATTTT.

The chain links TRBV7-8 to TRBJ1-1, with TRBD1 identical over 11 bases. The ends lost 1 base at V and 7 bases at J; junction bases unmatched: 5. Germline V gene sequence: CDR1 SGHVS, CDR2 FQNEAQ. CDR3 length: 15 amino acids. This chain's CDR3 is CASSLGTGGRREAFF. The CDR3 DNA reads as TGTGCCAGCAGCTTAGGGACAGGGGGCAGGCGTGAAGCTTTCTTT.

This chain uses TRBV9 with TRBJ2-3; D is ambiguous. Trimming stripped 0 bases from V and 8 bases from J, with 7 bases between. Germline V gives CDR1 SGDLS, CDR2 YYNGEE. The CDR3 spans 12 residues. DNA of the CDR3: TGTGCCAGCAGCGTAGGACCGGGTACGCAGTATTTT. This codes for CASSVGPGTQYF.

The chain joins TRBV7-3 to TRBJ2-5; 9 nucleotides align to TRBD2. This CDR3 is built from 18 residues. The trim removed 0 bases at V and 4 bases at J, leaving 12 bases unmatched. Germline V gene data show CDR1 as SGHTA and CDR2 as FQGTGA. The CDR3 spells CASSLTGLAGGPPETQYF. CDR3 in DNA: TGTGCCAGCAGCTTAACAGGCTTGGCGGGGGGGCCCCCAGAGACCCAGTACTTC.

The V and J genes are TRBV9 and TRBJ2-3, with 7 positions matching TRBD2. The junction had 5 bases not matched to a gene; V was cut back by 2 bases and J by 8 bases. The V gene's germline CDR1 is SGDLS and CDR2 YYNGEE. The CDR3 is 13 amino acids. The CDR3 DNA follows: TGTGCCAGCAGCGTTGTGGGAGGGGTTACGCAGTATTTT. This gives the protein CASSVVGGVTQYF. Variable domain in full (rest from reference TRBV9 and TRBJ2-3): DSGVTQTPKHLITATGQRVTLRCSPRSGDLSVYWYQQSLDQGLQFLIQYYNGEERAKGNILERFSAQQFPDLHSELNLSSLELGDSALYFCASSVVGGVTQYFGPGTRLTVL.

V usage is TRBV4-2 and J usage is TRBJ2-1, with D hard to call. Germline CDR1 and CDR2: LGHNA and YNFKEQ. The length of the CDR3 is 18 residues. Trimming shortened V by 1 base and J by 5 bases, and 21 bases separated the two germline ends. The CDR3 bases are TGTGCCAGCAGCCAAGTCGGCATGAATCGTCCTCTAAACAATGAGCAGTTCTTC. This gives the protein CASSQVGMNRPLNNEQFF.

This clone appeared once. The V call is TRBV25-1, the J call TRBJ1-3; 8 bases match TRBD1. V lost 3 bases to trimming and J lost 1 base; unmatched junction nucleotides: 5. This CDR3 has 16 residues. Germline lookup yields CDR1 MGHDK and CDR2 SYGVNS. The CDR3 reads CASSDSRTGSGNTIYF. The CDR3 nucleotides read TGTGCCAGCAGTGACTCCAGGACAGGGTCTGGAAACACCATATATTTT.

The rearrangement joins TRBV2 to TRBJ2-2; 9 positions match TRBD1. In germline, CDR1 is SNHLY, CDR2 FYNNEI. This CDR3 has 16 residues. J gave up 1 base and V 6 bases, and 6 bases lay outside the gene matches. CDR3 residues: CASRETGGLNTGELFF. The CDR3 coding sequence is TGTGCCAGCAGAGAAACAGGGGGCCTGAACACCGGGGAGCTGTTTTTT.

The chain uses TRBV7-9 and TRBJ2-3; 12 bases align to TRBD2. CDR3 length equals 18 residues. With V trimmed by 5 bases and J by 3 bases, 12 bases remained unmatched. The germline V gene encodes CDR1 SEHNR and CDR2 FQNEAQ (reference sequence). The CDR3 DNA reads TGTGCCAGCAGCGATCTAGCGGGGGGGCTCCGAAGGACAGATACGCAGTATTTT. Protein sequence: CASSDLAGGLRRTDTQYF.

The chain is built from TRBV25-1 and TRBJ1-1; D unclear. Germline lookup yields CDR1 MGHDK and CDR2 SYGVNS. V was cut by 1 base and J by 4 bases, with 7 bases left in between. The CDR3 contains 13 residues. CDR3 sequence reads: CASSESPATEAFF. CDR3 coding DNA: TGTGCCAGCAGTGAATCCCCAGCCACTGAAGCTTTCTTT.

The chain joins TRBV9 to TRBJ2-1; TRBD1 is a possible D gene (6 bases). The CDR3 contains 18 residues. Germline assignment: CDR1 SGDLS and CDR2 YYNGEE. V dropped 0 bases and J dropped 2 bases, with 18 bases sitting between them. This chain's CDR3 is CASSVGVSGTYPYNEQFF. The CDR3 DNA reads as TGTGCCAGCAGCGTAGGCGTGTCTGGGACATACCCCTACAATGAGCAGTTCTTC.

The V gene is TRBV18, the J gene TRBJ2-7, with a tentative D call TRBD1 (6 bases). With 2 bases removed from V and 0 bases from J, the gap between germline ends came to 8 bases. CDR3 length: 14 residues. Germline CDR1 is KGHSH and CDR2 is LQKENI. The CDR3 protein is CASSPGGASYEQYF. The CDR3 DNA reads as TGTGCCAGCTCACCAGGGGGCGCCTCCTACGAGCAGTACTTC.

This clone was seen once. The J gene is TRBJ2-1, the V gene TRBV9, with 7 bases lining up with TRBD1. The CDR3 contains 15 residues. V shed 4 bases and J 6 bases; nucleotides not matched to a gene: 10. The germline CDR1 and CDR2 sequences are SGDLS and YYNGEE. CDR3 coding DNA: TGTGCCAGCAGCCTAGTCATTACAGGGGTCAATGAGCAGTTCTTC. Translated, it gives CASSLVITGVNEQFF.

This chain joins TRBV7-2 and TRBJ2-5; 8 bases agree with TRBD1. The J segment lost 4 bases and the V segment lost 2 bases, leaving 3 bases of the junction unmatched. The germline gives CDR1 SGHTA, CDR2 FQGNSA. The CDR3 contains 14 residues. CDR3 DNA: TGTGCCAGCAGCTTAAGGACAGGGCCAGAGACCCAGTACTTC. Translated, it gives CASSLRTGPETQYF.

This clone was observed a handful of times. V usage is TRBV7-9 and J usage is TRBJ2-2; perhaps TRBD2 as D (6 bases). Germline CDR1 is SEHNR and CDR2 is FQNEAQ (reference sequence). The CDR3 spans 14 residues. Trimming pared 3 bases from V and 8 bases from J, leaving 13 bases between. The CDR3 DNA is TGTGCCAGCAGCTTTTTCAAGGAGGGGGGGGAGCTGTTTTTT. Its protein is CASSFFKEGGELFF.

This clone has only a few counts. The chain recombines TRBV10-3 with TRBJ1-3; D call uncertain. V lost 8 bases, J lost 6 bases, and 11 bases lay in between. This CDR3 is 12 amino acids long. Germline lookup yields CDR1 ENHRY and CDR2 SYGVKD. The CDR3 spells CAIRTLKNTIYF. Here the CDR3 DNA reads TGTGCCATCCGGACCCTAAAAAACACCATATATTTT.

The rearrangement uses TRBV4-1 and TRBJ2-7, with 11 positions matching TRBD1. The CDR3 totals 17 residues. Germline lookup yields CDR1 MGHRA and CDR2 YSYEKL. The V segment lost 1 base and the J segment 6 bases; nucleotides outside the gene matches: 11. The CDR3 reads CASSQVLPGQGAGEQYF. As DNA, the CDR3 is TGCGCCAGCAGCCAAGTTTTACCCGGACAGGGGGCTGGCGAGCAGTACTTC.

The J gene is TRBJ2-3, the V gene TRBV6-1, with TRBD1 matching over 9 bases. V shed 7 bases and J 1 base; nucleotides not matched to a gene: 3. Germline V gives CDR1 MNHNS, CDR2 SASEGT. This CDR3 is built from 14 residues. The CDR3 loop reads CASKRTGGTDTQYF. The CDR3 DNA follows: TGTGCCAGCAAGCGGACAGGGGGCACAGATACGCAGTATTTT.

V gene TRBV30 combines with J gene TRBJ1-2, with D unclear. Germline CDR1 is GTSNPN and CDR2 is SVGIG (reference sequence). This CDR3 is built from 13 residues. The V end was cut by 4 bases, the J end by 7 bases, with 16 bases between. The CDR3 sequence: CAWNRPGGVGYTF. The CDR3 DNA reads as TGTGCCTGGAACCGCCCGGGAGGCGTTGGCTACACCTTC.

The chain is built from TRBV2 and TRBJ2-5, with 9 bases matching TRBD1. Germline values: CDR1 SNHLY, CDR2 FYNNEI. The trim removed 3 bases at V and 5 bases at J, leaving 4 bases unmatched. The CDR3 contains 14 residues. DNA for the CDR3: TGTGCCAGCAGTGAGGGGACAGGGCCGGAGACCCAGTACTTC. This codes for CASSEGTGPETQYF.

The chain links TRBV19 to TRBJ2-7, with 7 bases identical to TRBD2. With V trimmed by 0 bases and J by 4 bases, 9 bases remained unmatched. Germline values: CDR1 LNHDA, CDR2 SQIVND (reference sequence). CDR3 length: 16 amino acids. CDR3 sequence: CASSIDLVGGRYEQYF. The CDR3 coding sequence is TGTGCCAGTAGTATAGATCTGGTCGGGGGGAGGTACGAGCAGTACTTC.

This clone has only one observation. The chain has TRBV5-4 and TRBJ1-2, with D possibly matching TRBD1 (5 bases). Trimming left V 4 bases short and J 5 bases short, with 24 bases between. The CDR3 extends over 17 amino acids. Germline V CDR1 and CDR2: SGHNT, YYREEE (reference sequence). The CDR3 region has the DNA TGTGCCAGCAGCCCCGGGGGAAACAGACCCTATCTGTATGGCTACACCTTC. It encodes CASSPGGNRPYLYGYTF.

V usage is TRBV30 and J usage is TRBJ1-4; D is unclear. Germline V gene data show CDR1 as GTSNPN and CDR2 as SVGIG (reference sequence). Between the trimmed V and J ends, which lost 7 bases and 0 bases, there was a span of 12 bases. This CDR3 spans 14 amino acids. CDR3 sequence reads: CASQGKATNEKLFF. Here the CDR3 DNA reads TGTGCCTCCCAAGGAAAAGCAACTAATGAAAAACTGTTTTTT.

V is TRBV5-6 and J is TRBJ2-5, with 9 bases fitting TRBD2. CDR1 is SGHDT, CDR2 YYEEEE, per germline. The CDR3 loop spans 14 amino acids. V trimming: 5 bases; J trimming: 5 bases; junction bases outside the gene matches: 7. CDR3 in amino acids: CASSGGGARETQYF. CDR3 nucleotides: TGTGCCAGCAGTGGCGGGGGGGCCCGGGAGACCCAGTACTTC.

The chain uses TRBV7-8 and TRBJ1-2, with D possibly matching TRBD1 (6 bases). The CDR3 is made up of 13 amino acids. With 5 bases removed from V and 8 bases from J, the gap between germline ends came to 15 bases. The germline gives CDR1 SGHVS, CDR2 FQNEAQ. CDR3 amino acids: CASSRRGGGGYTF. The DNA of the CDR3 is TGTGCCAGCAGCCGAAGAGGTGGGGGCGGCTACACCTTC.

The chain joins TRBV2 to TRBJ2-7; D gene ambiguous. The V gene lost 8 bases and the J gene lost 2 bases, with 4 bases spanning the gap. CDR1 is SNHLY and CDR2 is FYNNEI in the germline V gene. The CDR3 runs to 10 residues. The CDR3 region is CASGPYEQYF. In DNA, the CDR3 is TGTGCCAGCGGTCCCTACGAGCAGTACTTC.

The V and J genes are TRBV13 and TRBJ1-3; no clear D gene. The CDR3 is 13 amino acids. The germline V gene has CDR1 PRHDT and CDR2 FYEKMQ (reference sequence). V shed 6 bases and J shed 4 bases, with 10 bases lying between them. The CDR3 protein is CASSRTSGNTIYF. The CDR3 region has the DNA TGTGCCAGCAGTAGGACTTCCGGAAACACCATATATTTT.